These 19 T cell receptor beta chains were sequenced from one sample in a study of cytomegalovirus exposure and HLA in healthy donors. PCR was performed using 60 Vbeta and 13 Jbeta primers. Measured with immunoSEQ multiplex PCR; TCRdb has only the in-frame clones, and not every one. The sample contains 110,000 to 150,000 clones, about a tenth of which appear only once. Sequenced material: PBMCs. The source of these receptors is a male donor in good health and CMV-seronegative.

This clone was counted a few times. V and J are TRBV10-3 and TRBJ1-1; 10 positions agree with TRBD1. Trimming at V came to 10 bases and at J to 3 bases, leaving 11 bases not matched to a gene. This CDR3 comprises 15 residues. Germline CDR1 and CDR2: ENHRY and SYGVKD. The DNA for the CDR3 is TGTGCCACCCGAAAACCCGGGACAGGGGACACTGAAGCTTTCTTT. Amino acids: CATRKPGTGDTEAFF.

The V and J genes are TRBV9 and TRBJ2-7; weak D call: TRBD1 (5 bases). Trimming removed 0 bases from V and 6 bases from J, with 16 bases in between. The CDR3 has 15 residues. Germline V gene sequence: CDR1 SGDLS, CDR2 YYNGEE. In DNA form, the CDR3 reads TGTGCCAGCAGCGTAGATTCCTTGACAGCCGGCGAGCAGTACTTC. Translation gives CASSVDSLTAGEQYF.

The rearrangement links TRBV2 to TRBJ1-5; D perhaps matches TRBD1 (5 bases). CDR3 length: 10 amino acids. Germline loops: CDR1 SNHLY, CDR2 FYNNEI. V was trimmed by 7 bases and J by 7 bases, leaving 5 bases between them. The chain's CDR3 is CASKGQPQHF. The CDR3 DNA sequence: TGTGCCAGCAAGGGGCAGCCCCAGCATTTT.

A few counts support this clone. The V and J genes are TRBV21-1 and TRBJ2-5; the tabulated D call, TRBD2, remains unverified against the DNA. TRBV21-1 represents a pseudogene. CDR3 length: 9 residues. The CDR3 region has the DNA TGTGCCAGCACCCCCTCCCAGTACTTC. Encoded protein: CASTPSQYF.

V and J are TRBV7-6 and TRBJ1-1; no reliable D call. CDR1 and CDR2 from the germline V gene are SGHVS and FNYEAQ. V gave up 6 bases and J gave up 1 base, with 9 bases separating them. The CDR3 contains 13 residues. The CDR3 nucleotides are TGTGCCAGCAGTCCAACACGGAACACTGAAGCTTTCTTT. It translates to CASSPTRNTEAFF.

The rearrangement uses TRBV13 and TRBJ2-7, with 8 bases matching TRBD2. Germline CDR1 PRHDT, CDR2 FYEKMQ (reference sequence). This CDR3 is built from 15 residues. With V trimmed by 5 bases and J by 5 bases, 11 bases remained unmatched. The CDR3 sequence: CASSPAGTRRNEQYF. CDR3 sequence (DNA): TGTGCCAGCAGCCCCGCCGGGACTAGAAGGAACGAGCAGTACTTC. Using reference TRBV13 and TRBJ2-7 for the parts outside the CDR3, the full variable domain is AAGVIQSPRHLIKEKRETATLKCYPIPRHDTVYWYQQGPGQDPQFLISFYEKMQSDKGSIPDRFSAQQFSDYHSELNMSSLELGDSALYFCASSPAGTRRNEQYFGPGTRLTVT.

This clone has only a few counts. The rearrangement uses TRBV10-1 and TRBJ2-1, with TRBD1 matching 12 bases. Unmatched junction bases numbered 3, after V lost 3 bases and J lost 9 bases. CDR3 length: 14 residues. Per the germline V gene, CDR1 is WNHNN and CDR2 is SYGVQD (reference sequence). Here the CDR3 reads CASSEPGQGAEQFF. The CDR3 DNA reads TGCGCCAGCAGTGAACCGGGACAGGGGGCTGAGCAGTTCTTC.

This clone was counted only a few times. The CDR3 loop is CATTGSSSPSTGELFF. The CDR3 DNA follows: TGTGCCACAACCGGTTCTAGTTCGCCCTCCACCGGGGAGCTGTTTTTT. The V gene is TRBV10-3, the J gene TRBJ2-2; D not resolved. CDR1 ENHRY and CDR2 SYGVKD come from the germline V gene. The CDR3 is made up of 16 amino acids. V was shortened by 10 bases and J by 4 bases, with 22 bases between the two germline ends.

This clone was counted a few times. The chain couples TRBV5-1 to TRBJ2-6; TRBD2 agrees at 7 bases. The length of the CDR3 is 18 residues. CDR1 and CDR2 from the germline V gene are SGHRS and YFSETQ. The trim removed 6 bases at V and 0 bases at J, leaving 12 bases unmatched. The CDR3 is CASTNRGDAPSGANVLTF. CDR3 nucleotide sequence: TGCGCCAGCACCAATCGGGGGGACGCCCCCTCTGGGGCCAACGTCCTGACTTTC.

In nucleotides, the CDR3 is TGTGCCAGCAGTTTATCGACCCCGGGACAGGGTCCCTATGGCTACACCTTC. Translating it yields CASSLSTPGQGPYGYTF. The rearrangement uses TRBV27 and TRBJ1-2; 9 bases fit TRBD1. Germline values: CDR1 MNHEY, CDR2 SMNVEV (reference sequence). V was clipped by 0 bases and J by 4 bases; unmatched bases: 9. This CDR3 has 17 amino acids.

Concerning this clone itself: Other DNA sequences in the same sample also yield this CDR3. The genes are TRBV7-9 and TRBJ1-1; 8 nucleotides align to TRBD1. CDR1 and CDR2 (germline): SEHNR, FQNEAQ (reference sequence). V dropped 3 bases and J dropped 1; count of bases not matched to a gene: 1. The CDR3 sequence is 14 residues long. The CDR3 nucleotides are TGTGCCAGCAGCTTGCAGGGGGCGAACACTGAAGCTTTCTTT. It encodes CASSLQGANTEAFF.

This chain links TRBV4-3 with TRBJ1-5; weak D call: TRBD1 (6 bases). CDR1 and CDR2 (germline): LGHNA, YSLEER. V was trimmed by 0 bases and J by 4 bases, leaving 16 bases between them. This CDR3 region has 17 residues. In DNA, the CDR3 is TGCGCCAGCAGCCAAGATAGCAAGGGAACAGGGAATCAGCCCCAGCATTTT. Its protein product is CASSQDSKGTGNQPQHF.

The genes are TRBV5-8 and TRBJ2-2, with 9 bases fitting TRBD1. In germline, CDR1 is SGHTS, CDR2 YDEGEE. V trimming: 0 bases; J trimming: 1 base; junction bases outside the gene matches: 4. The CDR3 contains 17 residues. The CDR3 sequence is CASSLVTGQGNTGELFF. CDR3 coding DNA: TGTGCCAGCAGCTTGGTTACGGGACAGGGGAACACCGGGGAGCTGTTTTTT.

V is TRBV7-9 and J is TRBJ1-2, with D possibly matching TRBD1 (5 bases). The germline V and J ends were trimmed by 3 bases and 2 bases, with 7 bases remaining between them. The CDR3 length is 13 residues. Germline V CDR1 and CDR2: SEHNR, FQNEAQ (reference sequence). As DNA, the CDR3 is TGTGCCAGCAGCTTGACAGTGAACTATGGCTACACCTTC. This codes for CASSLTVNYGYTF. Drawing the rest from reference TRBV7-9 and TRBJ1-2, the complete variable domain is DTGVSQNPRHKITKRGQNVTFRCDPISEHNRLYWYRQTLGQGPEFLTYFQNEAQLEKSRLLSDRFSAERPKGSFSTLEIQRTEQGDSAMYLCASSLTVNYGYTFGSGTRLTVV.

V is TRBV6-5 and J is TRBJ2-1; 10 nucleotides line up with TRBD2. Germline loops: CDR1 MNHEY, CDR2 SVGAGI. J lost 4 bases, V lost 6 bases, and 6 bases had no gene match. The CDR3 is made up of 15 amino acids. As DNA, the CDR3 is TGTGCCAGCAGACTCCAGCGGGGGGGATACAATGAGCAGTTCTTC. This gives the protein CASRLQRGGYNEQFF.

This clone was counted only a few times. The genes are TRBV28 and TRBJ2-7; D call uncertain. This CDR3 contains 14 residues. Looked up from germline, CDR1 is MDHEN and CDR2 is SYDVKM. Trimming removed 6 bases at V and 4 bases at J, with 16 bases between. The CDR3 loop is CASRPFGPIYEQYF. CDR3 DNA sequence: TGTGCCAGCAGGCCGTTTGGGCCTATATACGAGCAGTACTTC.

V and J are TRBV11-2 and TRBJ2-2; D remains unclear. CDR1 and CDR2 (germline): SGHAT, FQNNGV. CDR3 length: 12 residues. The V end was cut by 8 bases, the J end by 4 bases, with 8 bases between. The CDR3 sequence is CASSFGTGELFF. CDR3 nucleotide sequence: TGTGCCAGCTCATTCGGCACCGGGGAGCTGTTTTTT.

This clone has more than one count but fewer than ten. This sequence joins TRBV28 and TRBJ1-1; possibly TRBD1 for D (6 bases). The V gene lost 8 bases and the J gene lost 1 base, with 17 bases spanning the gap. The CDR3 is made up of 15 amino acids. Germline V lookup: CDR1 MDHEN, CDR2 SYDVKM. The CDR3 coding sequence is TGTGCCAGCGGATCTCCGGGACACGCGAACACTGAAGCTTTCTTT. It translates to CASGSPGHANTEAFF. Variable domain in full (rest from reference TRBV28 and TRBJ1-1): DVKVTQSSRYLVKRTGEKVFLECVQDMDHENMFWYRQDPGLGLRLIYFSYDVKMKEKGDIPEGYSVSREKKERFSLILESASTNQTSMYLCASGSPGHANTEAFFGQGTRLTVV.

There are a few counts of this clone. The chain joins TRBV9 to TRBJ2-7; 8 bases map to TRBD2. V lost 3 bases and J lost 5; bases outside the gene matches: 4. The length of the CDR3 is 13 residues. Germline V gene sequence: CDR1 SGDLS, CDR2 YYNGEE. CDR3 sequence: CASSGLAIHEQYF. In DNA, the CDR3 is TGTGCCAGCAGCGGACTAGCGATCCACGAGCAGTACTTC.